This TCR beta chain emerged from a study of cytomegalovirus exposure and HLA in healthy donors. The study ran its PCR with 60 Vbeta and 13 Jbeta primers. Here immunoSEQ multiplex PCR was the method, and the copy in TCRdb shows in-frame clones only, minus some. In the table there are approximately 160,000 clones, around four fifths of which are singletons. Study-wide results and limits: Sequencing depth across donors, presence/absence analyses assumed, was roughly uniform.

This clone occurred once. What it binds is not known. This CDR3 contains 15 residues. Germline V gives CDR1 MGHRA, CDR2 YSYEKL. Trimming cost V 3 bases and J 1 base; bases outside gene matches: 1. Sequencing was performed on PBMCs. The sequence derives from a male donor in good health and CMV-seropositive. This chain uses TRBV4-1 with TRBJ2-3; 10 positions agree with TRBD2. CDR3 sequence: CASSHLAGGTDTQYF. The CDR3 DNA is TGCGCCAGCAGCCACCTAGCGGGGGGCACAGATACGCAGTATTTT.